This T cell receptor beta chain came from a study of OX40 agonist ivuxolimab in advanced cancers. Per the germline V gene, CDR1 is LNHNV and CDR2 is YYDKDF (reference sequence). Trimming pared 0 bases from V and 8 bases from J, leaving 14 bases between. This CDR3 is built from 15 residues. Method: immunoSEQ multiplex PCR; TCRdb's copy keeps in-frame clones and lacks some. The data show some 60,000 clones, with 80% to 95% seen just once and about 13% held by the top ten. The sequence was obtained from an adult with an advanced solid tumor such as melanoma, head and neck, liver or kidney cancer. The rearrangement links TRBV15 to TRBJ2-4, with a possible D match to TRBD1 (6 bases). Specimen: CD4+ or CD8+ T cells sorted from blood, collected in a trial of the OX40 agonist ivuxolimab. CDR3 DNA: TGTGCCACCAGCAGAGAATTCGGGACAACGGACATTCAGTACTTC. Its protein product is CATSREFGTTDIQYF.